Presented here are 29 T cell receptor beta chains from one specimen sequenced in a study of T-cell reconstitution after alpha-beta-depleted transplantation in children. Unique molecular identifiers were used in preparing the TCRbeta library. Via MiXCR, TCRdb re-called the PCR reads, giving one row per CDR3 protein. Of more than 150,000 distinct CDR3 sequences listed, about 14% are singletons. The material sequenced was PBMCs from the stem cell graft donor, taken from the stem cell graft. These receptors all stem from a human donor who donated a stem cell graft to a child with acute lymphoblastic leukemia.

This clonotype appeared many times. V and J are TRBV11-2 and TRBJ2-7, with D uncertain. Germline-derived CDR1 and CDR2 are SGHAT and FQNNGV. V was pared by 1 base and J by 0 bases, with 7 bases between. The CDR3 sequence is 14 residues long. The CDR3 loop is CASSLGAASYEQYF. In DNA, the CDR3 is TGTGCCAGCAGCTTAGGGGCCGCCTCCTACGAGCAGTACTTC.

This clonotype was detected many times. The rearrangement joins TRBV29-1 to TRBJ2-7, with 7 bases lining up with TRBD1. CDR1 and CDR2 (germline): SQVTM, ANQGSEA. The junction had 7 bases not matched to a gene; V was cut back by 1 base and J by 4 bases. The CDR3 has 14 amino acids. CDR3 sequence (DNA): TGCAGCGTTGAAGCCGGGACAGACTCATACGAGCAGTACTTC. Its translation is CSVEAGTDSYEQYF.

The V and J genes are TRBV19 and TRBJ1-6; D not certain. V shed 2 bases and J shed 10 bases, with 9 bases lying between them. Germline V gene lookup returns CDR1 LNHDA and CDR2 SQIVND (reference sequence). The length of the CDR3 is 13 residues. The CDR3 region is CASSIQEKSPLHF. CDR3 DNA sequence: TGTGCCAGTAGTATACAGGAGAAATCACCCCTCCACTTT.

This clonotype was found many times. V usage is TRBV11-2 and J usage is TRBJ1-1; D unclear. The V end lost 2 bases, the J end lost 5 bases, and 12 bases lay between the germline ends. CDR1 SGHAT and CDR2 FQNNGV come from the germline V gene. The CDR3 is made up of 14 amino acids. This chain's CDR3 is CASSLQASGTEAFF. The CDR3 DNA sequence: TGTGCCAGCAGCTTACAGGCCTCGGGGACTGAAGCTTTCTTT.

The CDR3 sequence: CASSPYSPSTDTQYF. DNA for the CDR3: TGTGCCAGCAGCCCCTACAGCCCTAGCACAGATACGCAGTATTTT. V is TRBV7-2 and J is TRBJ2-3; no definite D call. The CDR3 is 15 residues long. Trimming pared 5 bases from V and 0 bases from J, leaving 12 bases between. Germline CDR1 SGHTA, CDR2 FQGNSA.

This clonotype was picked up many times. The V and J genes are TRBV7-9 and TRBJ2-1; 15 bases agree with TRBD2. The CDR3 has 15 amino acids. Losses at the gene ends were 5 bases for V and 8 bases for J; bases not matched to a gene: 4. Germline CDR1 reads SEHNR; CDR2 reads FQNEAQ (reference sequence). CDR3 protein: CASSPGLAGGDEQFF. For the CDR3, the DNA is TGTGCCAGCAGCCCAGGACTAGCGGGAGGGGATGAGCAGTTCTTC. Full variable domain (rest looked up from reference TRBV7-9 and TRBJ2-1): DTGVSQNPRHKITKRGQNVTFRCDPISEHNRLYWYRQTLGQGPEFLTYFQNEAQLEKSRLLSDRFSAERPKGSFSTLEIQRTEQGDSAMYLCASSPGLAGGDEQFFGPGTRLTVL.

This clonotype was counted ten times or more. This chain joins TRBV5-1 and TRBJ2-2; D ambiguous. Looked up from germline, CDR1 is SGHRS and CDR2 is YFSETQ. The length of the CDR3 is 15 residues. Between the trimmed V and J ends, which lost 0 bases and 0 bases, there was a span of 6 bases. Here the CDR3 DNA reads TGCGCCAGCAGCTTGGGACACTCGAACACCGGGGAGCTGTTTTTT. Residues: CASSLGHSNTGELFF.

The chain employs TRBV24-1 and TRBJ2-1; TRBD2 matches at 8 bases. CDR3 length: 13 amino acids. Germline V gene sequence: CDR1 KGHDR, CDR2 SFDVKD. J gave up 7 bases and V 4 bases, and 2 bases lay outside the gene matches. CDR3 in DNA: TGTGCCACCAGTGAAGCGGGAGCTAATGAGCAGTTCTTC. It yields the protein CATSEAGANEQFF.

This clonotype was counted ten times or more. The CDR3: CAWSPGTRKYF. In DNA, the CDR3 is TGTGCCTGGTCCCCCGGGACAAGGAAATACTTC. The chain joins TRBV30 to TRBJ2-4; the D gene is possibly TRBD1 (6 bases). The CDR3 covers 11 residues. Germline V gene lookup returns CDR1 GTSNPN and CDR2 SVGIG (reference sequence). Trimming left V 5 bases short and J 16 bases short, with 18 bases between.

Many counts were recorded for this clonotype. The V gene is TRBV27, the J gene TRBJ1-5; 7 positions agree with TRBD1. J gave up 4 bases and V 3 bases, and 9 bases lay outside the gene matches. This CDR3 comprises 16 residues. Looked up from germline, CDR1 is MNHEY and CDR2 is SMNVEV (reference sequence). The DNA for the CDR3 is TGTGCCAGCAGTTTTGGGCCTGACAGGGCTAATCAGCCCCAGCATTTT. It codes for CASSFGPDRANQPQHF.

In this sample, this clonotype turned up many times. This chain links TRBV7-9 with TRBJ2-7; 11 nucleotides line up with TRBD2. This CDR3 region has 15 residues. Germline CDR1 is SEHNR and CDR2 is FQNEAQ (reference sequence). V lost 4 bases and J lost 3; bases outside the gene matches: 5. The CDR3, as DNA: TGTGCCAGCAGCTCCGTTAGCGGGGGGGGCTACGAGCAGTACTTC. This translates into CASSSVSGGGYEQYF.

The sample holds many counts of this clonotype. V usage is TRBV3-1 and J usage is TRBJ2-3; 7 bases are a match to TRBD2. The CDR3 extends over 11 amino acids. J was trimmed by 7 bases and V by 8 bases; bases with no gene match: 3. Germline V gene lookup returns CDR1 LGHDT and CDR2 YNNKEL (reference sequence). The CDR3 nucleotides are TGTGCCAGCTTAGCGGGCAATACGCAGTATTTT. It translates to CASLAGNTQYF.

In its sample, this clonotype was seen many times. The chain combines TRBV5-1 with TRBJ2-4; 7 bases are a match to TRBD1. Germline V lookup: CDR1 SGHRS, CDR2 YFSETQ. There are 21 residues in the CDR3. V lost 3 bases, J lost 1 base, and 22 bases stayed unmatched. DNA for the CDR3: TGCGCCAGCAGCTGGGAAAAGGACTCTTTGCTTAGGGGGCTGGCCAAAAACATTCAGTACTTC. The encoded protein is CASSWEKDSLLRGLAKNIQYF.

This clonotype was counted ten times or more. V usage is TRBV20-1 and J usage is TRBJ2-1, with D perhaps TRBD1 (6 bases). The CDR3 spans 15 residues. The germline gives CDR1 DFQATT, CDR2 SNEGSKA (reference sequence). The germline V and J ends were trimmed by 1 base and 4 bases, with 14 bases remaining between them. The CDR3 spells CSARVPGHPYNEQFF. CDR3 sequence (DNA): TGCAGTGCTAGAGTACCGGGACATCCATACAATGAGCAGTTCTTC.

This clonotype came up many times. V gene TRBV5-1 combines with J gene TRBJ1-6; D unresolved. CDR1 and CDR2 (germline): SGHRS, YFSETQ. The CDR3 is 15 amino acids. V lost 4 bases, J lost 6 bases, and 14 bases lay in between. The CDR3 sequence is CASSVQGLPNSPLHF. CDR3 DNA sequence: TGCGCCAGCAGCGTCCAAGGGCTTCCTAATTCACCCCTCCACTTT.

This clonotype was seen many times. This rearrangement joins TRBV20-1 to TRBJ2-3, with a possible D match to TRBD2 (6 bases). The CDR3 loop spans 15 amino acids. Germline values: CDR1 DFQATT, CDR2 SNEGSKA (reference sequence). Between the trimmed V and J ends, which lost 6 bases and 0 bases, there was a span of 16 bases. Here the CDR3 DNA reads TGCAGTGCGGAGTGGCGGGATACTAGCACAGATACGCAGTATTTT. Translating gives CSAEWRDTSTDTQYF.

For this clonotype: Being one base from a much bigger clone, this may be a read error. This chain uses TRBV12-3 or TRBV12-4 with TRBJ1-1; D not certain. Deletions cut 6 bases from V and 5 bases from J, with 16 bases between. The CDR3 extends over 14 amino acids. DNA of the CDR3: TGTGCCAGCAGCCTAACCCCCCCAGGAACTGAAGCTTTCTTT. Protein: CASSLTPPGTEAFF.

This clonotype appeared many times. The CDR3 reads CASSQRLAGTYTDTQYF. The DNA of the CDR3 is TGTGCCAGCAGCCAGCGGCTAGCGGGAACCTACACAGATACGCAGTATTTT. V usage is TRBV7-9 and J usage is TRBJ2-3; TRBD2 agrees at 9 bases. Looked up from germline, CDR1 is SEHNR and CDR2 is FQNEAQ (reference sequence). With V trimmed by 5 bases and J by 2 bases, 11 bases remained unmatched. The CDR3 totals 17 residues.

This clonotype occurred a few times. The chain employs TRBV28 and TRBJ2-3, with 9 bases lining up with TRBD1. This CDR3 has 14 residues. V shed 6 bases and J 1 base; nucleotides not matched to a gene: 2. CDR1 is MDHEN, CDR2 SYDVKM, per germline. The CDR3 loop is CASRGQGRTDTQYF. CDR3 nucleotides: TGTGCCAGCAGGGGACAGGGTCGCACAGATACGCAGTATTTT. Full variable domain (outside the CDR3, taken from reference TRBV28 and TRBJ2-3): DVKVTQSSRYLVKRTGEKVFLECVQDMDHENMFWYRQDPGLGLRLIYFSYDVKMKEKGDIPEGYSVSREKKERFSLILESASTNQTSMYLCASRGQGRTDTQYFGPGTRLTVL.

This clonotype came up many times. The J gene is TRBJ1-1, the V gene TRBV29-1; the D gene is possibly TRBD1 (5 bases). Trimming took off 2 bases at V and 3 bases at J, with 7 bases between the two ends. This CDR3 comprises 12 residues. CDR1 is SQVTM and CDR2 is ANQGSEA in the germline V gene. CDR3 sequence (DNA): TGCAGCGTTGAACAGGGTGACACTGAAGCTTTCTTT. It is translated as CSVEQGDTEAFF.

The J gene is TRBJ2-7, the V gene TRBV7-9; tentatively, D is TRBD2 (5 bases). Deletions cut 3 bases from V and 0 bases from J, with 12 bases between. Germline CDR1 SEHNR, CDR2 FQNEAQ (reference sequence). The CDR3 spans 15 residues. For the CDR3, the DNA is TGTGCCAGCAGCTTGGCGGTAGGGAGCTCCTACGAGCAGTACTTC. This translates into CASSLAVGSSYEQYF.

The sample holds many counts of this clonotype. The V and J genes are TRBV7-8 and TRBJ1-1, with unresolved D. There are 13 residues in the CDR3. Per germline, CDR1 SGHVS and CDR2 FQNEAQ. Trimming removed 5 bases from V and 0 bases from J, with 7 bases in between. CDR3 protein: CASSQRLNTEAFF. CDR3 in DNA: TGTGCCAGCAGCCAAAGATTGAACACTGAAGCTTTCTTT.

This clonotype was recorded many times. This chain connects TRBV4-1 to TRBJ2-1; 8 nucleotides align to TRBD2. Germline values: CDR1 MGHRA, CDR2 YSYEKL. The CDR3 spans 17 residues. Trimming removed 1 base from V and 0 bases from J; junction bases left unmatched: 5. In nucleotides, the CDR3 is TGCGCCAGCAGCCAAGTCGGGGGGGACGGCTCCTACAATGAGCAGTTCTTC. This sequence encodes CASSQVGGDGSYNEQFF.

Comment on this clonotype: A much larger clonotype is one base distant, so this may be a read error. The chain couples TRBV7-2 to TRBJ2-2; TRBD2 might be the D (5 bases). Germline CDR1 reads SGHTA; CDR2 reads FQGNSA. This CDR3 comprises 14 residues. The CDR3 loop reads CASSQSANTGEPFF. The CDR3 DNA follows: TGTGCCAGCAGCCAAAGCGCGAACACCGGGGAGCCGTTTTTT.

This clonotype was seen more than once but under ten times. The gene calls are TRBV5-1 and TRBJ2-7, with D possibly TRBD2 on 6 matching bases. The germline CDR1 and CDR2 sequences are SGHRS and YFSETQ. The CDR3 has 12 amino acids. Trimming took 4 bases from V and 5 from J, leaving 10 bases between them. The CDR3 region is CASSETGDEQYF. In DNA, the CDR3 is TGCGCCAGCAGCGAGACGGGGGACGAGCAGTACTTC.

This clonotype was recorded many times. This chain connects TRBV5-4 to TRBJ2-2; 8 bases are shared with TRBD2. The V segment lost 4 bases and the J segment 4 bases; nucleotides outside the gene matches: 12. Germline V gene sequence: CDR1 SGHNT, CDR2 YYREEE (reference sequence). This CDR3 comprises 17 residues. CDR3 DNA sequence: TGTGCCAGCAGCCCGACGGCAGGGACTAGGTCCACCGGGGAGCTGTTTTTT. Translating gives CASSPTAGTRSTGELFF.

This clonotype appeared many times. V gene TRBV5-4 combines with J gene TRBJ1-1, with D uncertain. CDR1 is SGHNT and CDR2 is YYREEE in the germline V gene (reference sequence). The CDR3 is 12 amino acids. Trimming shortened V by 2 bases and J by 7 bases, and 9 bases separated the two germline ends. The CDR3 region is CASSLSADEAFF. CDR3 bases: TGTGCCAGCAGCTTATCAGCTGATGAAGCTTTCTTT.

This CDR3 is CASSEIKGTALNYGYTF. The CDR3 coding sequence is TGCGCCAGCAGTGAAATCAAGGGGACAGCCTTGAACTATGGCTACACCTTC. This sequence joins TRBV10-2 and TRBJ1-2, with 7 bases aligning to TRBD1. V shed 3 bases and J 2 bases; nucleotides not matched to a gene: 12. CDR1 and CDR2 from the germline V gene are WSHSY and SAAADI. The CDR3 covers 17 residues.

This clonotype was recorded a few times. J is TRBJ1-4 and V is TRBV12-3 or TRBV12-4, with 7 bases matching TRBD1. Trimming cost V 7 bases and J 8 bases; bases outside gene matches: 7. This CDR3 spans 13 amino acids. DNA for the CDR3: TGTGCCAGCAAAACGACAGGGAGCGAAAAACTGTTTTTT. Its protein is CASKTTGSEKLFF.